Presented here are 17 T cell receptor beta chains from one specimen sequenced in a study of blood T cell repertoires in COVID-19. Clones were read by immunoSEQ multiplex PCR, and TCRdb kept only the in-frame ones, dropping some. In the table there are some 56,000 clones, around nine tenths of which are singletons. Specimen: peripheral blood. The source is a woman aged 55 to 70 with COVID-19, enrolled during active disease.

The chain recombines TRBV7-2 with TRBJ2-1; 12 bases line up with TRBD2. CDR1 is SGHTA, CDR2 FQGNSA, per germline. The trim removed 4 bases at V and 2 bases at J, leaving 6 bases unmatched. This CDR3 contains 17 residues. CDR3 loop: CASSWRTSGVPYNEQFF. The CDR3 DNA reads as TGTGCCAGCAGCTGGAGGACTAGCGGGGTTCCCTACAATGAGCAGTTCTTC. The full variable domain, rest sourced from reference TRBV7-2 and TRBJ2-1, is GAGVSQSPSNKVTEKGKDVELRCDPISGHTALYWYRQSLGQGLEFLIYFQGNSAPDKSGLPSDRFSAERTGGSVSTLTIQRTQQEDSAVYLCASSWRTSGVPYNEQFFGPGTRLTVL.

This chain uses TRBV10-3 with TRBJ2-3, with D tentatively TRBD2 (6 bases). Germline V gene data show CDR1 as ENHRY and CDR2 as SYGVKD. V was cut by 3 bases and J by 5 bases, with 12 bases left in between. This CDR3 comprises 14 residues. The CDR3 loop reads CAISDRENGDTQYF. For the CDR3, the DNA is TGTGCCATCAGTGACCGGGAGAACGGAGATACGCAGTATTTT.

V and J are TRBV24-1 and TRBJ1-2; D might be TRBD1 (5 bases). Germline V gene data show CDR1 as KGHDR and CDR2 as SFDVKD. The CDR3 totals 13 residues. Trimming cost V 6 bases and J 4 bases, with 11 bases left between them. The CDR3 spells CATSPAGGYGYTF. The CDR3 DNA is TGTGCCACCAGTCCCGCGGGGGGCTATGGCTACACCTTC.

A few counts support this clone. The chain uses TRBV4-1 and TRBJ1-1; D may be TRBD1 (6 bases). There are 15 residues in the CDR3. Trimming cost V 4 bases and J 1 base, with 13 bases left between them. Germline CDR1 and CDR2: MGHRA and YSYEKL. The DNA of the CDR3 is TGCGCCAGCAGCCCTCAGCAGGGGCCGAACACTGAAGCTTTCTTT. Its translation: CASSPQQGPNTEAFF.

J is TRBJ1-2 and V is TRBV4-1; 8 bases align to TRBD1. Germline lookup yields CDR1 MGHRA and CDR2 YSYEKL. V shed 1 base and J 1 base; nucleotides not matched to a gene: 14. The CDR3 length is 19 residues. For the CDR3, the DNA is TGCGCCAGCAGCCAAGTGATCGGACAGGGCCGACATAATAACTATGGCTACACCTTC. Translated, it gives CASSQVIGQGRHNNYGYTF.

The V gene is TRBV2, the J gene TRBJ1-1; D is possibly TRBD1 (6 bases). Germline loops: CDR1 SNHLY, CDR2 FYNNEI. V lost 4 bases, J lost 1 base, and 13 bases lay in between. This CDR3 region has 15 residues. The CDR3 region is CASSASRTENTEAFF. CDR3 coding DNA: TGTGCCAGCAGTGCATCCAGGACAGAGAACACTGAAGCTTTCTTT.

The V gene is TRBV6-5, the J gene TRBJ1-1, with 10 bases identical to TRBD1. The germline V gene encodes CDR1 MNHEY and CDR2 SVGAGI. V trimming: 6 bases; J trimming: 5 bases; junction bases outside the gene matches: 3. The CDR3 is 13 amino acids. CDR3 DNA: TGTGCCAGCAGCCCGGACAGGGGGACTGAAGCTTTCTTT. Amino acid sequence: CASSPDRGTEAFF.

The chain employs TRBV28 and TRBJ1-4, with a possible D match to TRBD1 (6 bases). CDR3 size: 15 residues. V dropped 6 bases and J dropped 8 bases, with 19 bases sitting between them. Germline values: CDR1 MDHEN, CDR2 SYDVKM. The CDR3 DNA is TGTGCCAGCAGGGGGGCGGGGGGAAGAAGAGAAAAACTGTTTTTT. It specifies CASRGAGGRREKLFF.

The chain carries TRBV27 and TRBJ2-7, with a tentative D call TRBD1 (6 bases). This CDR3 has 15 residues. Deletions cut 6 bases from V and 4 bases from J, with 19 bases between. Germline V CDR1 and CDR2: MNHEY, SMNVEV (reference sequence). CDR3 protein: CASRQNRVLLYEQYF. The CDR3 DNA reads as TGTGCCAGCAGACAAAACAGGGTTTTGCTTTACGAGCAGTACTTC.

This clone was recorded only once. J is TRBJ2-1 and V is TRBV3-1 (or the pseudogene TRBV3-2), with 12 nucleotides matching TRBD2. After removal of 1 base from V and 6 bases from J, the junction contained 4 bases not matched to a gene. This CDR3 spans 16 amino acids. From germline, CDR1 is LGHDT and CDR2 YNNKEL (reference sequence). CDR3 sequence reads: CASSQGLTSGSNEQFF. DNA of the CDR3: TGTGCCAGCAGCCAAGGTTTGACTAGCGGGAGCAATGAGCAGTTCTTC.

This clone was counted between two and nine times. V gene TRBV2 combines with J gene TRBJ2-7; 8 bases map to TRBD2. CDR3 length: 14 amino acids. The J segment lost 2 bases and the V segment lost 6 bases, leaving 6 bases of the junction unmatched. Germline CDR1 is SNHLY and CDR2 is FYNNEI. The CDR3 sequence is CASRTTSVTYEQYF. In nucleotides, the CDR3 is TGTGCCAGCAGGACGACTAGCGTAACCTACGAGCAGTACTTC.

The chain has TRBV4-1 and TRBJ1-2, with 7 bases identical to TRBD1. V lost 1 base to trimming and J lost 7 bases; unmatched junction nucleotides: 9. This CDR3 is 15 amino acids long. Germline loops: CDR1 MGHRA, CDR2 YSYEKL. DNA of the CDR3: TGCGCCAGCAGCCAAGGCGCCAGGGGGATCGTTGGCTACACCTTC. Its protein product is CASSQGARGIVGYTF.

The chain recombines TRBV29-1 with TRBJ2-7; 10 nucleotides agree with TRBD1. Looked up from germline, CDR1 is SQVTM and CDR2 is ANQGSEA. J was trimmed by 3 bases and V by 4 bases; bases with no gene match: 3. The CDR3 loop spans 13 amino acids. In DNA form, the CDR3 reads TGCAGCGTTGGGGACAGGGGAATCTACGAGCAGTACTTC. Its protein is CSVGDRGIYEQYF.

This chain uses TRBV2 with TRBJ2-2; TRBD2 might be the D (6 bases). The germline V and J ends were trimmed by 6 bases and 4 bases, with 6 bases remaining between them. The CDR3 sequence is 12 residues long. CDR1 SNHLY and CDR2 FYNNEI come from the germline V gene. CDR3 nucleotide sequence: TGTGCCAGCAGCGGGGGCACCGGGGAGCTGTTTTTT. Translating it yields CASSGGTGELFF.

The chain uses TRBV11-2 and TRBJ1-5; 7 nucleotides agree with TRBD1. CDR1 and CDR2 (germline): SGHAT, FQNNGV. V was pared by 0 bases and J by 3 bases, with 2 bases of the junction left unmatched. This CDR3 region has 15 residues. CDR3 region: CASSLDGTVNQPQHF. CDR3 nucleotides: TGTGCCAGCAGCTTAGATGGGACAGTCAATCAGCCCCAGCATTTT.

The chain recombines TRBV2 with TRBJ2-1, with TRBD1 matching over 7 bases. The V gene's germline CDR1 is SNHLY and CDR2 FYNNEI. The CDR3 length is 12 residues. The junction had 2 bases not matched to a gene; V was cut back by 6 bases and J by 6 bases. The CDR3 nucleotides are TGTGCCAGCAGAACAGGGGTCAATGAGCAGTTCTTC. Its protein product is CASRTGVNEQFF.

The rearrangement uses TRBV7-9 and TRBJ2-3; D gene ambiguous. The germline V and J ends were trimmed by 2 bases and 4 bases, with 4 bases remaining between them. This CDR3 is built from 12 residues. In germline, CDR1 is SEHNR, CDR2 FQNEAQ (reference sequence). The CDR3: CASSLSADTQYF. The CDR3 DNA follows: TGTGCCAGCAGCTTATCAGCAGATACGCAGTATTTT.